This T cell receptor (beta chain) is from a study of blood T cells in healthy people across ages (dated by TCRdb to between 2015 and 2017). Describing the broader study: In model experiments, template switching captured about one uniquely barcoded TCR beta cDNA molecule for every two T cells. To track age-related changes in TCR beta repertoire diversity, the study relied on deep sequencing normalized with unique cDNA molecular identifiers. Donors were grouped into four age groups: young (average approximately 16 years), middle-aged (roughly 37), aged (around 60) and long-lived (just over 80). To avoid experimental bias, donors of different ages were spread randomly across the sequencing lanes. Two additional independent replicas of 1 million unique cDNA reads from the same blood draw were analyzed for two donors (one aged 18 to 30 and one aged 80 or older).

This clonotype was seen a few times. No antigen is known for it. Base qualities were left out, and no much larger clone turns up one base away. Systemically healthy Caucasian individuals from Russia, about 38 in total and aged about 6 to 95 years, were included as donors. Each donor gave approximately 9.4 milliliters of peripheral blood, drawn into EDTA-treated Vacutainer tubes. PBMCs were isolated by Ficoll-Paque density-gradient centrifugation, with at least 6 million obtained per sample. Trizol reagent was used to extract total RNA from PBMCs, with at least 6 micrograms per sample. For every donor, flow cytometry on a PBMC aliquot measured the percentage of naive CD45RAhigh/CD27high T cells. What the research found in general, with its limitations: Observed TCR beta diversity per million T cells fell roughly linearly with age, and a significant reduction was already apparent by age approximately 41. Conclusive comparison of naive and antigen-experienced compartments was prevented by the profiling of bulk unsorted PBMCs. Estimates of total diversity from one million sequenced T cells were regarded as lower bounds and underestimates. The percentage of naive T cells measured by flow cytometry correlated strongly with observed TCR beta diversity. Because donor CMV infection status was unknown, age-related changes in expanded clonotypes were potentially confounded. Compared with the aged group, more naive CD4+ T cells, fewer expanded clones and increased TCR diversity were shown by the long-lived group, suggesting age selection.

Library prep was done by 5' RACE. The data were produced on an Illumina HiSeq 2500. A second PCR of roughly 6 to 12 cycles was run with a J-beta primer mix and a sample-barcoded 5' primer. A unique molecular identifier was introduced onto each TCR beta cDNA molecule by a template-switch 5' adaptor carrying 12 random nucleotides. Each sample yielded at least 3 million CDR3-containing paired-end reads. The Mint cDNA synthesis kit, primed by a TRBC-specific oligonucleotide, was used to synthesize first-strand cDNA from all RNA. Following uracil-DNA glycosylase treatment, a first 18-cycle PCR with universal primers M1SS and BC2_uni_R was performed on all cDNA. The study's processing was this. Each sample was normalized by randomly selecting 1 million high-quality reads, each carrying a distinct molecular identifier. Instead of being binned into consensus sequences, reads with shared molecular identifiers were discarded. MiTCR, run with a Q25 quality threshold and the strictest error-elimination algorithm, handled CDR3 identification, clonotype clustering and error correction. Lower-bound total TCR beta diversity was estimated with a nonparametric unseen species model using Euler transformation. TCRdb passed the public sequencing reads through fastp at Q25 and MiXCR, retaining productive beta sequences. Each entry merges the rows of one CDR3 protein and shows their most common DNA and genes. TCRdb's processing, not the authors' own work, is the source of the V and J calls. The sample table contains around 1.5 million distinct CDR3 sequences; only one count was recorded for about 40% of them. The ten top clones hold less than 8% of the sample.

The CDR3 contains 15 residues, cysteine and phenylalanine counted. Of the read, only the CDR3 DNA is kept; its 45 bases are in frame from base 1. The germline V gene (reference sequence) supplies CDR1 SGHKS and CDR2 YYEKEE. V is cut back by 4 bases and J by 3 bases, with 6 bases in the junction unmatched. The sequence was obtained from a woman under 30 in good health. The sequence is built from TRBV5-5 and TRBJ1-2, and TRBD1 matches 10 of the central bases. Sequenced material: blood. Read as DNA, the sequence is TGTGCCAGCAGCCGGGGACAGGGGATGGACTATGGCTACACCTTC. It is translated as CASSRGQGMDYGYTF.